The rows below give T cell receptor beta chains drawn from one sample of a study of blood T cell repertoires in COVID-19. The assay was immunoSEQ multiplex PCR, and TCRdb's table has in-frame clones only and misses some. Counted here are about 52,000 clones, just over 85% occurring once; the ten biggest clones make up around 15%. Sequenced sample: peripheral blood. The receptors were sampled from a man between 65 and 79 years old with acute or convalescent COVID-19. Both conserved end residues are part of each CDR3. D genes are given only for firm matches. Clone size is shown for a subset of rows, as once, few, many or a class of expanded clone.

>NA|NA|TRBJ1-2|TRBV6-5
CASSSFSSMAAGGYTF
TGTGCCAGCAGTTCCTTCTCGTCTATGGCGGCGGGGGGCTACACCTTC
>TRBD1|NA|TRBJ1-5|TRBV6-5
CASSWDRGSQPQHF
TGTGCCAGCAGTTGGGACAGGGGGTCTCAGCCCCAGCATTTT
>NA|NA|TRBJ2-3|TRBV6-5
CASKGDSADTQYF
TGTGCCAGCAAGGGGGATTCGGCGGATACGCAGTATTTT
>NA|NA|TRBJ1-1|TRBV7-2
CASSRRSGTEAFF
TGTGCCAGCAGCCGCCGGTCGGGCACTGAAGCTTTCTTT
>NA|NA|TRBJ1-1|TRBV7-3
CASRANPGDTEAFF
TGTGCCAGCAGAGCCAACCCGGGGGACACTGAAGCTTTCTTT
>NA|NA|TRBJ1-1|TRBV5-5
CASSLEVVRGRTEAFF
TGTGCCAGCAGCTTGGAGGTGGTCAGGGGAAGAACTGAAGCTTTCTTT
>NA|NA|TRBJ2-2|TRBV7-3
CASSPVTGTNTGELFF
TGTGCCAGCAGTCCGGTCACAGGGACGAACACCGGGGAGCTGTTTTTT
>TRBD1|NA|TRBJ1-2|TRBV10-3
CAISRQGSSGYTF
TGTGCCATCAGCCGACAGGGGTCTTCTGGCTACACCTTC
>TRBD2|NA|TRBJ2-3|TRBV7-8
CASSLSTLAGGRTDTQYF
TGTGCCAGCAGCTTATCTACGCTAGCGGGGGGACGCACAGATACGCAGTATTTT
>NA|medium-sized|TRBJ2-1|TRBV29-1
CSPVTDNEQFF
TGCAGCCCCGTGACTGACAATGAGCAGTTCTTC
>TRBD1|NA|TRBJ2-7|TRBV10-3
CAISEPGTGVAGEQYF
TGTGCCATCAGTGAGCCGGGGACAGGGGTTGCGGGGGAGCAGTACTTC
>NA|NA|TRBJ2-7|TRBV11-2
CASSRFQYGSYEQYF
TGTGCCAGCAGCCGCTTTCAATACGGTTCCTACGAGCAGTACTTC
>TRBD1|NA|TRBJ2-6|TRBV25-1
CASSVTGAGANVLTF
TGTGCCAGCAGTGTCACAGGGGCTGGGGCCAACGTCCTGACTTTC
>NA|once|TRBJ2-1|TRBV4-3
CASSQGGGSNEQFF
TGCGCCAGCAGCCAAGGTGGTGGGAGCAATGAGCAGTTCTTC
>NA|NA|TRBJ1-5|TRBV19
CASKEGRQYSNQPQHF
TGTGCCAGTAAGGAAGGGAGGCAGTATAGCAATCAGCCCCAGCATTTT
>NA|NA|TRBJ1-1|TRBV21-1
CASSKAGGRNTEAFF
TGTGCCAGCAGCAAGGCAGGGGGCCGGAACACTGAAGCTTTCTTT
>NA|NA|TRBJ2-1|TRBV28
CASSIPTGEQFF
TGTGCCAGCAGTATCCCGACGGGAGAGCAGTTCTTC
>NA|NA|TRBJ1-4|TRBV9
CASSVWGQNDEKLFF
TGTGCCAGCAGCGTGTGGGGGCAAAATGATGAAAAACTGTTTTTT
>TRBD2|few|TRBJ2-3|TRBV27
CASRPSGVRDTQYF
TGTGCCAGCAGACCTAGCGGGGTCCGAGATACGCAGTATTTT
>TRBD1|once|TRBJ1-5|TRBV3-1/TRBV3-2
CASSIRQGQPQHF
TGTGCCAGCAGCATTCGACAGGGGCAGCCCCAGCATTTT
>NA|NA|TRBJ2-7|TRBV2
CATSDYYEQYF
TGTGCCACATCAGACTACTACGAGCAGTACTTC
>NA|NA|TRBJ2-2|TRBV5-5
CASSPGSYNTGELFF
TGTGCCAGCAGCCCGGGGTCATATAACACCGGGGAGCTGTTTTTT
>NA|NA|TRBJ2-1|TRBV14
CASSQDRGGNKDEQFF
TGTGCCAGCAGCCAAGATCGTGGCGGGAATAAGGATGAGCAGTTCTTC
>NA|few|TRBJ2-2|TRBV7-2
CASNTYERQGTGELFF
TGTGCCAGCAACACCTACGAGCGGCAGGGGACCGGGGAGCTGTTTTTT
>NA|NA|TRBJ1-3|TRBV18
CASSPPAGNTIYF
TGTGCCAGCTCACCGCCGGCTGGAAACACCATATATTTT
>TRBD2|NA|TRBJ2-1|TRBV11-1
CASSLAFAGAYNEQFF
TGTGCCAGCAGCTTAGCATTTGCGGGAGCCTACAATGAGCAGTTCTTC
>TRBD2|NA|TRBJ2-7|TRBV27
CASSLGGRGEQYF
TGTGCCAGCAGTTTGGGGGGGAGGGGCGAGCAGTACTTC
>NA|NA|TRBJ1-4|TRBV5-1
CASSLPGVGEKLFF
TGCGCCAGCAGCTTGCCCGGGGTAGGCGAAAAACTGTTTTTT
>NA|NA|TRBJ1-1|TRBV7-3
CASSSRQDTEAFF
TGTGCCAGCAGCTCACGACAGGACACTGAAGCTTTCTTT
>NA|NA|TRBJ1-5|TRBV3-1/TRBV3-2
CASSSRQPQHF
TGTGCCAGCAGCTCCCGTCAGCCCCAGCATTTT
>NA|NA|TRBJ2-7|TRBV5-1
CASSNAPTDGASEQYF
TGCGCCAGCAGCAACGCCCCAACCGACGGAGCGTCCGAGCAGTACTTC
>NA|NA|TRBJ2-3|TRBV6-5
CASSYSSHGTDTQYF
TGTGCCAGCAGTTACTCGAGCCACGGCACAGATACGCAGTATTTT
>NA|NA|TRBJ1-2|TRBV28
CASTPGSRGYTF
TGTGCCAGCACCCCGGGGTCCCGCGGCTACACCTTC
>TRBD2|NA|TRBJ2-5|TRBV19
CASSISGGEETQYF
TGTGCCAGTAGTATTAGCGGGGGGGAGGAGACCCAGTACTTC
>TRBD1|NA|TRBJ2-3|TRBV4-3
CASSRSRGQITDTQYF
TGCGCCAGCAGCCGGTCCAGGGGGCAGATCACAGATACGCAGTATTTT
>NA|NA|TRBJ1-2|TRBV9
CASSVEQGNYGYTF
TGTGCCAGCAGCGTAGAACAGGGCAACTATGGCTACACCTTC
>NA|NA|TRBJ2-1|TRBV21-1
CASSKRTSGGRPYNEQFF
TGTGCCAGCAGCAAGCGGACTAGCGGGGGGAGACCCTACAATGAGCAGTTCTTC
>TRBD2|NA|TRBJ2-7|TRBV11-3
CASSFKSGSKGYEQYF
TGTGCCAGCAGCTTCAAAAGCGGGAGTAAGGGATACGAGCAGTACTTC
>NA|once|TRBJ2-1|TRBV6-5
CASSLRGGEQFF
TGTGCCAGCAGCCTCCGGGGTGGTGAGCAGTTCTTC
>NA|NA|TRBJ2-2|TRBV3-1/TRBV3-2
CASNSRGSNTGELFF
TGTGCCAGCAATTCGAGGGGGTCGAACACCGGGGAGCTGTTTTTT
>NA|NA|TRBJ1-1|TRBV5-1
CASSSFGGMNTEAFF
TGCGCCAGCTCCTCCTTCGGGGGGATGAACACTGAAGCTTTCTTT
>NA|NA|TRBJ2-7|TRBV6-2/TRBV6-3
CASSYGGTHEQYF
TGTGCCAGCAGTTACGGCGGGACCCACGAGCAGTACTTC
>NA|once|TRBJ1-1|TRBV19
CASSIRGLNTEAFF
TGTGCCAGTAGTATCAGAGGGCTGAACACTGAAGCTTTCTTT
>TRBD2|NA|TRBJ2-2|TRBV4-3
CASSRSLLAANTGELFF
TGCGCCAGCAGCCGCTCCCTGCTAGCGGCGAACACCGGGGAGCTGTTTTTT
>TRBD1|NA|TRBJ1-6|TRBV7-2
CASRYLGQVKNSPLHF
TGTGCCAGCAGATACCTTGGACAGGTTAAGAATTCACCCCTCCACTTT
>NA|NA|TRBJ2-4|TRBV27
CASSFVRVETDLAKNIQYF
TGTGCCAGCAGTTTCGTACGAGTAGAGACAGACCTAGCCAAAAACATTCAGTACTTC
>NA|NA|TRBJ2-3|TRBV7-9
CASSKIQVISTDTQYF
TGTGCCAGCAGCAAAATACAGGTTATTAGCACAGATACGCAGTATTTT
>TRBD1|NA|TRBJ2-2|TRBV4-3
CAIGDRDTGELFF
TGCGCCATCGGGGACAGGGACACCGGGGAGCTGTTTTTT
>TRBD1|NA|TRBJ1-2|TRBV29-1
CSARDRVGYTF
TGCAGCGCCCGGGACAGAGTGGGCTACACCTTC
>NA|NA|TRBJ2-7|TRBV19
CASSIGQRTYEQYF
TGTGCCAGTAGTATCGGACAGAGGACCTACGAGCAGTACTTC
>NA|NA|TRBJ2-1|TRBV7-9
CASSFRSEGGEQFF
TGTGCCAGCAGCTTTCGATCAGAGGGAGGTGAGCAGTTCTTC
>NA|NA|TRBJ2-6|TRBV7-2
CASSFRGLGANVLTF
TGTGCCAGCAGCTTCAGGGGTCTTGGGGCCAACGTCCTGACTTTC
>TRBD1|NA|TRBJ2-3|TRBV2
CATSGQGVLDTQYF
TGTGCCACGTCGGGGCAGGGGGTTTTGGATACGCAGTATTTT
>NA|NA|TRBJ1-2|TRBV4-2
CASSQEQAGKYYGYTF
TGTGCCAGCAGCCAAGAACAGGCAGGGAAGTACTATGGCTACACCTTC
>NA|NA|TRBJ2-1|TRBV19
CASSTTGRGYNEQFF
TGTGCCAGTAGTACAACTGGAAGGGGTTACAATGAGCAGTTCTTC